This T cell receptor (beta chain) originates from a study of T-cell reconstitution after alpha-beta-depleted transplantation in children. This clonotype showed up many times. Its antigen remains unidentified. Notes on the study in general: Two months or so post-transplant, alpha-beta T cells reportedly derived from several hundred expanded graft clones. Newly produced T cells mostly provided counts and TCRbeta diversity after one year, as hyperexpanded clones declined. Surviving recipient T cells and thymic progenitors accounted for the high day-60 TCRbeta diversity observed in some patients.

TCRbeta library preparation incorporated unique molecular identifiers. TCRdb re-called the PCR reads through MiXCR, storing one row per CDR3 protein. Among approximately 190,000 distinct CDR3 sequences listed, roughly 6% were seen once. V lost 7 bases and J lost 5; bases outside the gene matches: 11. Germline V gene data show CDR1 as SQVTM and CDR2 as ANQGSEA. The CDR3 is made up of 14 amino acids. The source was PBMCs, collected before TCRalphabeta/CD19-depleted stem cell transplant. The sequence came from a girl less than two years old with combined immunodeficiency, due to receive a stem cell transplant. The genes are TRBV29-1 and TRBJ2-5; 9 bases line up with TRBD2. The CDR3 protein is CSGEREDQAETQYF. In DNA, the CDR3 is TGCAGCGGTGAGCGGGAGGATCAGGCGGAGACCCAGTACTTC.